This entry features one TCR beta chain sequence. What it binds is unknown. Each patient experienced a relapse that followed autologous stem cell transplantation, and brentuximab vedotin exposure varied. This sample stems from a study of PD-1 blockade in classical Hodgkin lymphoma. General observations from the study: For complete responders, baseline diversity was comparable to that of newly diagnosed patients. Significant TCR diversity gains by C4D1 occurred in CD4+ but not CD8+ cells.

Looked up from germline, CDR1 is ENHRY and CDR2 is SYGVKD. Germline trimming cut 2 bases from V and 5 bases from J; bases unmatched to any gene: 2. The CDR3 runs to 15 residues. The data were produced by immunoSEQ multiplex PCR, yet TCRdb's version contains in-frame clones alone and is incomplete. Of roughly 28,000 clones detected, 78% appear once; the ten largest clones hold 35%. V gene TRBV10-3 combines with J gene TRBJ1-4, with 10 bases identical to TRBD1. The sequence was collected from a human donor with classical Hodgkin lymphoma. The sequencing used peripheral blood mononuclear cells (PBMCs), collected before the second cycle of nivolumab. In DNA, the CDR3 is TGTGCCATCAGTGAGAGGACAGGGGGAAATGAAAAACTGTTTTTT. Encoded protein: CAISERTGGNEKLFF.